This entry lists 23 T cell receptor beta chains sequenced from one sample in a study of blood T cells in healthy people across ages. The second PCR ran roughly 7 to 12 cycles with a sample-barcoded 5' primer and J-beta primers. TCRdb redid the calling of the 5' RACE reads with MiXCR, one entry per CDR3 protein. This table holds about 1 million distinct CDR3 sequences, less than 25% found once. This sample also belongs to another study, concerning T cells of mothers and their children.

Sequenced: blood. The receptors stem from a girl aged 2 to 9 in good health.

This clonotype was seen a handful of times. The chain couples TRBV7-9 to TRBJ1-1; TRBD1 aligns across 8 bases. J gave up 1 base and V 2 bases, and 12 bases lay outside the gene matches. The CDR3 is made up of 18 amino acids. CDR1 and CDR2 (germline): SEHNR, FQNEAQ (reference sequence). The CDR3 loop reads CASSLTAGGGGGNTEAFF. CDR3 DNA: TGTGCCAGCAGCTTAACGGCAGGGGGCGGCGGAGGGAACACTGAAGCTTTCTTT.

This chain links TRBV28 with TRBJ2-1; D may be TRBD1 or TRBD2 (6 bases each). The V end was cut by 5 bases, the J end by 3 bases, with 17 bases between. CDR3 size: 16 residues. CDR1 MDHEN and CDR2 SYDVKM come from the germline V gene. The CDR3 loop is CASSPLRGQLYNEQFF. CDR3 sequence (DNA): TGTGCCAGCAGTCCATTACGGGGGCAGCTCTACAATGAGCAGTTCTTC.

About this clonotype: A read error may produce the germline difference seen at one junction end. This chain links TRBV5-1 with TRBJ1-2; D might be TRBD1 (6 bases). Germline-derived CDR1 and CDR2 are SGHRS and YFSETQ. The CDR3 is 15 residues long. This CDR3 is CASSSHGQLSNGYTF. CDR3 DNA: TGCGCCAGTAGCTCGCACGGACAGCTCTCCAATGGCTACACCTTC. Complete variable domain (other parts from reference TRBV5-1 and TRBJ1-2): KAGVTQTPRYLIKTRGQQVTLSCSPISGHRSVSWYQQTPGQGLQFLFEYFSETQRNKGNFPGRFSGRQFSNSRSEMNVSTLELGDSALYLCASSSHGQLSNGYTFGSGTRLTVV.

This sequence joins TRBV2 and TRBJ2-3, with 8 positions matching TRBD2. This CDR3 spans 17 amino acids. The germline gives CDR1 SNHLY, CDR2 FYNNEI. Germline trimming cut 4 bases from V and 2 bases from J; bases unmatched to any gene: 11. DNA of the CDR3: TGTGCCAGCAGTGCCCTACTACTAGCGGTCAACACAGATACGCAGTATTTT. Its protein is CASSALLLAVNTDTQYF.

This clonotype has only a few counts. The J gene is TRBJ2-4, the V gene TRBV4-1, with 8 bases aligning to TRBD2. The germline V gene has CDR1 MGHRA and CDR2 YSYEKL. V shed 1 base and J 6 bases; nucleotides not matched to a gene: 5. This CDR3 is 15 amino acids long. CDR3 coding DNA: TGCGCCAGCAGCCAAGTGAGCGGGAGCGCAAACATTCAGTACTTC. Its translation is CASSQVSGSANIQYF.

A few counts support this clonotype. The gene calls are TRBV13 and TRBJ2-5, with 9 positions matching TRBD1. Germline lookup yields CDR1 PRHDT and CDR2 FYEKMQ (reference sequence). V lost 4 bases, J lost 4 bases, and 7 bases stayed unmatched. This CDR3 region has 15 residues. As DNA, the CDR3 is TGTGCCAGCAGCTGGGGAACAGGGGGCGGAGAGACCCAGTACTTC. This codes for CASSWGTGGGETQYF. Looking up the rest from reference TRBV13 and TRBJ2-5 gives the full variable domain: AAGVIQSPRHLIKEKRETATLKCYPIPRHDTVYWYQQGPGQDPQFLISFYEKMQSDKGSIPDRFSAQQFSDYHSELNMSSLELGDSALYFCASSWGTGGGETQYFGPGTRLLVL.

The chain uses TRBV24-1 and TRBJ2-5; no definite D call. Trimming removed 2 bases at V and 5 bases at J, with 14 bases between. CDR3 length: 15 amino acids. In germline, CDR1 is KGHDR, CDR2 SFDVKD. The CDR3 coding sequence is TGTGCCACCAGTGATTCTATTATGCAGGCGGAGACCCAGTACTTC. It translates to CATSDSIMQAETQYF.

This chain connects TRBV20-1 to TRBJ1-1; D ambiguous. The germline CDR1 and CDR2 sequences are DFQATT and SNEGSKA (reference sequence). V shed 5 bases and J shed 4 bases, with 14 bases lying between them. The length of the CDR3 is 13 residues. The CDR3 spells CSAPFGVGTEAFF. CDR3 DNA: TGCAGTGCTCCTTTTGGTGTGGGCACTGAAGCTTTCTTT.

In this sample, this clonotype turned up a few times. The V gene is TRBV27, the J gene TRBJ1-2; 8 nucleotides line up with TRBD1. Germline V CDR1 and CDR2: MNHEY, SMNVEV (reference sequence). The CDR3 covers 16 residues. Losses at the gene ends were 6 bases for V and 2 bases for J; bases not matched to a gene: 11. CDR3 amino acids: CASSTRPGGANYGYTF. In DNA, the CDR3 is TGTGCCAGCAGCACCAGACCAGGGGGCGCAAACTATGGCTACACCTTC.

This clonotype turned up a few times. In nucleotides, the CDR3 is TGTGCCAGCAGTTTTGGGGGGACAGGGATTTCCTACGAGCAGTACTTC. Protein product: CASSFGGTGISYEQYF. The J gene is TRBJ2-5, the V gene TRBV28; 9 bases agree with TRBD1. The end of the DNA fits TRBJ2-7 better, so the J call may be wrong. Germline CDR1 reads MDHEN; CDR2 reads SYDVKM. This CDR3 is 16 amino acids long.

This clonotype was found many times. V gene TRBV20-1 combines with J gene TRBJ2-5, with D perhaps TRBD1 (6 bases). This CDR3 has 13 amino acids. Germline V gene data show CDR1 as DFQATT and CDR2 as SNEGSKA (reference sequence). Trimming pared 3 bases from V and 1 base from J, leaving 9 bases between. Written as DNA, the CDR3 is TGCAGTGCTAGGGACAGCGTCCAAGAGACCCAGTACTTC. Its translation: CSARDSVQETQYF.

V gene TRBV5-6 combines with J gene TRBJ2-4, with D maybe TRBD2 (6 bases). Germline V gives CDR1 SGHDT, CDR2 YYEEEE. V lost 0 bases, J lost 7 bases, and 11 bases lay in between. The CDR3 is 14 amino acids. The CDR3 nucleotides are TGTGCCAGCAGCTTGGGGTTCGGAGGGAACATTCAGTACTTC. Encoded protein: CASSLGFGGNIQYF.

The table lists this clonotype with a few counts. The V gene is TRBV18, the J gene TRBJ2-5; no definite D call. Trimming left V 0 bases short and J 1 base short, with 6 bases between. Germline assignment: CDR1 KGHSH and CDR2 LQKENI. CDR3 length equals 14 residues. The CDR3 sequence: CASSPPFPQETQYF. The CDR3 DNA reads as TGTGCCAGCTCACCACCGTTTCCCCAAGAGACCCAGTACTTC.

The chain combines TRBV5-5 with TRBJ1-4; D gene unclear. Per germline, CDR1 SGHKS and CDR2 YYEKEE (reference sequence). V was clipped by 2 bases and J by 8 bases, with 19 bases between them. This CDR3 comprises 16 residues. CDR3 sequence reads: CASSFSFTSWEEKLFF. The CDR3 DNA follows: TGTGCCAGCAGCTTCTCATTTACCTCCTGGGAGGAAAAACTGTTTTTT.

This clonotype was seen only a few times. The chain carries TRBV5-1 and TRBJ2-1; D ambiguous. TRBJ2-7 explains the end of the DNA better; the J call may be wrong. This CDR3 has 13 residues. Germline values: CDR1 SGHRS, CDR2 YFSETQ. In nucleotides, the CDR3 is TGCGCCAGCAGCCCCCGAGTGAATGACGGGCAGTACTTC. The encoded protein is CASSPRVNDGQYF.

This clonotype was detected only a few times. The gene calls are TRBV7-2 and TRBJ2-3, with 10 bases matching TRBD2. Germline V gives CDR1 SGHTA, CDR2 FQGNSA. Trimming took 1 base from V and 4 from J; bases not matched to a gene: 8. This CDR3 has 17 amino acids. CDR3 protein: CASSLDLTSGASDTQYF. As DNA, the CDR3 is TGTGCCAGCAGCTTAGACCTAACTAGCGGGGCTTCAGATACGCAGTATTTT.

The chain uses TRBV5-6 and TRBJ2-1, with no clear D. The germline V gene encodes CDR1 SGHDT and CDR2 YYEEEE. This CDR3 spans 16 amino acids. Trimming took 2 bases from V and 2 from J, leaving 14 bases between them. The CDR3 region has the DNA TGTGCCAGCAGCTTCATCAGGTATTTGACCTACAATGAGCAGTTCTTC. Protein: CASSFIRYLTYNEQFF.

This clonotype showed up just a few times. The CDR3 spells CASSFLDRGLDYEQYF. CDR3 DNA: TGTGCCAGCAGCTTCCTGGACAGGGGGCTGGACTACGAGCAGTACTTC. This sequence joins TRBV7-3 and TRBJ2-5; 11 bases align to TRBD1. The end of the DNA is better explained by TRBJ2-7, so the J call may be wrong. Per germline, CDR1 SGHTA and CDR2 FQGTGA. There are 16 residues in the CDR3.

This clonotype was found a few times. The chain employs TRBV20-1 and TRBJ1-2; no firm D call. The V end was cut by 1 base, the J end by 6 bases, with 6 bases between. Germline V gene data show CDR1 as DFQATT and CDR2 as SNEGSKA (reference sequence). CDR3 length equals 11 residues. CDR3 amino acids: CSARATHGYTF. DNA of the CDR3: TGCAGTGCTAGAGCCACCCATGGCTACACCTTC.

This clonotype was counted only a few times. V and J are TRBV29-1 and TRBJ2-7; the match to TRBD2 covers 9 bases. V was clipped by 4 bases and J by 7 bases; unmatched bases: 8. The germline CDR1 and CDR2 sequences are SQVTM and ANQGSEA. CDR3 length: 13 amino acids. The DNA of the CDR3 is TGCAGCGTTGTGCGGGAGGGCCCTCGGGAGCAGTACTTC. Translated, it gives CSVVREGPREQYF.

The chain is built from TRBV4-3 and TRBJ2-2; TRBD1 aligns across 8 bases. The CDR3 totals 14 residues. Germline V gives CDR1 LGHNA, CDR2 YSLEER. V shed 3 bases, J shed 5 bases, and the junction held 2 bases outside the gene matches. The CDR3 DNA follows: TGCGCCAGCAGCCACCGGACAGGGACCGGGGAGCTGTTTTTT. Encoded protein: CASSHRTGTGELFF.

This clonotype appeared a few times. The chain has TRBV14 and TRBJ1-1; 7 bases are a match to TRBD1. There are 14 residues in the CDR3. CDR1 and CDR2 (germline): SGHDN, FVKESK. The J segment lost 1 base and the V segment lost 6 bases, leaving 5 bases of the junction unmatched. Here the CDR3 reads CASSMRGRNTEAFF. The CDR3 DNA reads TGTGCCAGCAGTATGAGGGGGCGGAACACTGAAGCTTTCTTT.

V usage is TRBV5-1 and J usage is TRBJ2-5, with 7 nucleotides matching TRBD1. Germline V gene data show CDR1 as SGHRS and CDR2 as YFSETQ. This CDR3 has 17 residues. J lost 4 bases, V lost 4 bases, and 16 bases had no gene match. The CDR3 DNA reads TGCGCCAGCAGCACCCGTGCGTCGACAGGGTGGGGAGAGACCCAGTACTTC. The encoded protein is CASSTRASTGWGETQYF.